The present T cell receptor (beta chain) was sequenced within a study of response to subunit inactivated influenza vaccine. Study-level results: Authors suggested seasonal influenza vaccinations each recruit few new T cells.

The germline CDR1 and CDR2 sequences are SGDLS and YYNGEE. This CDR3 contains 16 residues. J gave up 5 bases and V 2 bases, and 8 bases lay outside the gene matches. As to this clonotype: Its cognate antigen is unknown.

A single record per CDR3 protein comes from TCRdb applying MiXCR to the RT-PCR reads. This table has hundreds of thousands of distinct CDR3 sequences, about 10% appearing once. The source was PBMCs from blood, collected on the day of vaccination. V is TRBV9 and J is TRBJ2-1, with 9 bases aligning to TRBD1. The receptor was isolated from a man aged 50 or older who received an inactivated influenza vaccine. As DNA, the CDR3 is TGTGCCAGCAGCGTCGATCCTGACAGGGGGAACAATGAGCAGTTCTTC. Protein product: CASSVDPDRGNNEQFF.